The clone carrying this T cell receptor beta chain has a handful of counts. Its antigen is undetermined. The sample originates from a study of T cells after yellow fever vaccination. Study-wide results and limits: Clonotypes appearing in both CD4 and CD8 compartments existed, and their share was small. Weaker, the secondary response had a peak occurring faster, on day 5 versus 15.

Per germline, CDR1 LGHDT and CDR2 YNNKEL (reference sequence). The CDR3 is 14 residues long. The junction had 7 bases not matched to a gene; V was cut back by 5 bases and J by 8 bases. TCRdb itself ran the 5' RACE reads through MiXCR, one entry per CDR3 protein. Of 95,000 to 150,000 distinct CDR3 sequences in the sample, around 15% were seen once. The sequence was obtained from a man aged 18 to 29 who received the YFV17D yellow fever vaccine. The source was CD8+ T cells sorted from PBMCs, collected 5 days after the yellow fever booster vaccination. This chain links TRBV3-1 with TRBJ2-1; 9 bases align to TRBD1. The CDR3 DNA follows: TGTGCCAGCAGCGCCGGGACAGGGCACGATGAGCAGTTCTTC. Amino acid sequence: CASSAGTGHDEQFF.